Below are 5 T cell receptor beta chains sequenced from a single sample in a study of graft-versus-host responses after intestinal transplantation. Profiling relied on immunoSEQ multiplex PCR, and the TCRdb table lists in-frame clones only, not all of them. The sample has around 100,000 clones; over 85% are singletons. No antigens are known for them. Sequenced here: unstimulated CD4+ T cells sorted from spleen or lymph node cells, sampled before transplant. These receptor sequences come from a human donor who was the organ donor for an intestinal transplant.

The V gene is TRBV2, the J gene TRBJ2-3; a possible D gene is TRBD1 (5 bases). Germline CDR1 is SNHLY and CDR2 is FYNNEI. The CDR3 totals 16 residues. Trimming removed 2 bases at V and 4 bases at J, with 16 bases between. The CDR3 DNA follows: TGTGCCAGCAGTGAAAGGGGTGGCAGGGTCTCAGATACGCAGTATTTT. Translating gives CASSERGGRVSDTQYF.

V and J are TRBV28 and TRBJ1-1; no reliable D call. Germline V lookup: CDR1 MDHEN, CDR2 SYDVKM. V shed 4 bases and J shed 10 bases, with 10 bases lying between them. The CDR3 runs 11 residues. The CDR3 region has the DNA TGTGCCAGCAGTTCACCCCGGAGAGCTTTCTTT. It encodes CASSSPRRAFF.

The chain links TRBV6-6 to TRBJ2-5, with TRBD1 identical over 8 bases. Matching the DNA end better, TRBJ2-7 makes the J call doubtful. This CDR3 is 15 amino acids long. Germline-derived CDR1 and CDR2 are MNHNY and SVGAGI (reference sequence). The CDR3 sequence: CASSYGMDRVNEQYF. For the CDR3, the DNA is TGTGCCAGCAGTTACGGGATGGACAGGGTGAACGAGCAGTACTTC.

The V call is TRBV10-3, the J call TRBJ2-3, with 7 bases that match TRBD1. The CDR3 contains 15 residues. V was pared by 6 bases and J by 0 bases, with 6 bases of the junction left unmatched. The germline gives CDR1 ENHRY, CDR2 SYGVKD. The CDR3 protein is CAIRAGTVSTDTQYF. CDR3 bases: TGTGCCATCAGAGCCGGGACAGTGAGCACAGATACGCAGTATTTT.

The sample holds one count of this clone. The rearrangement joins TRBV9 to TRBJ2-1; 10 bases are shared with TRBD2. This CDR3 is 18 amino acids long. Germline values: CDR1 SGDLS, CDR2 YYNGEE. The V and J ends lost 4 bases and 0 bases, in that order; junction bases with no gene match: 10. As DNA, the CDR3 is TGTGCCAGCAGCACCCGAGGAGCGGGAGGGAGCTCCTACAATGAGCAGTTCTTC. This codes for CASSTRGAGGSSYNEQFF.